Below are 5 T cell receptor beta chains sequenced from a single sample in a study of memory CD4+ T cells and cytomegalovirus serostatus. Single viable CD3+CD4+CD8-CD45RO+ cells were sorted as the memory CD4+ T cells. Some clones are missing from TCRdb's copy, which holds only in-frame ones; the method was immunoSEQ multiplex PCR. The sample records approximately 41,000 clones, less than 80% being singletons. Material: memory CD4+ T cells from blood. The receptors come from an adult in good health and CMV-seronegative.

The genes are TRBV7-2 and TRBJ1-5; TRBD1 matches 12 bases. Trimming cost V 5 bases and J 2 bases; bases outside gene matches: 13. The CDR3 contains 19 residues. The V gene's germline CDR1 is SGHTA and CDR2 FQGNSA. The CDR3 spells CASSPGLRDRGLGNQPQHF. The CDR3, as DNA: TGTGCCAGCAGCCCAGGATTACGGGACAGGGGGCTAGGCAATCAGCCCCAGCATTTT.

The chain carries TRBV21-1 and TRBJ1-3. TRBV21-1 is a listed pseudogene. The CDR3 is made up of 16 amino acids. The CDR3 protein is CASSNLRGDSGNTIYF. The CDR3 bases are TGTGCCAGCAGCAACCTTAGAGGAGACTCTGGAAACACCATATATTTT.

J is TRBJ1-5 and V is TRBV2; D unresolved. The germline gives CDR1 SNHLY, CDR2 FYNNEI. Trimming took 2 bases from V and 5 from J, leaving 10 bases between them. The CDR3 covers 14 residues. This chain's CDR3 is CASSELQAYQPQHF. Written as DNA, the CDR3 is TGTGCCAGCAGTGAACTGCAGGCTTATCAGCCCCAGCATTTT.

This chain joins TRBV11-3 and TRBJ2-3; 14 bases align to TRBD2. Germline assignment: CDR1 SGHNT and CDR2 YENEEA. Trimming at V came to 5 bases and at J to 3 bases, leaving 4 bases not matched to a gene. CDR3 length: 16 amino acids. In DNA form, the CDR3 reads TGTGCCAGCAGCGAAGGGACTAGCGGGAGAACAGATACGCAGTATTTT. Translated, it gives CASSEGTSGRTDTQYF.

The V and J genes are TRBV11-2 and TRBJ2-7; 7 bases line up with TRBD1. The CDR3 has 11 amino acids. V trimming: 4 bases; J trimming: 6 bases; junction bases outside the gene matches: 0. Germline values: CDR1 SGHAT, CDR2 FQNNGV. The CDR3 here is CASSSGGEQYF. CDR3 coding DNA: TGTGCCAGCAGCTCAGGGGGCGAGCAGTACTTC.